This TCR beta chain was found in a study of PD-1 blockade in mismatch repair-deficient tumors. About the study: Patients had around twelve mismatch repair-deficient cancer types, all previously treated and progressing. Study conclusions and caveats: After pembrolizumab, tumor-resident clones rose rapidly, then generally contracted before radiologic responses.

Of note for this clone: The antigen is undetermined.

Assay used: immunoSEQ multiplex PCR; TCRdb lists only in-frame clones, some missing. Of about 19,000 clones in the sample, roughly 80% were seen once. Mismatch repair deficiency was confirmed in all patients, by PCR or immunohistochemistry. Three pembrolizumab responders had their TCRs sequenced. The CDR3 has 14 residues. Germline-derived CDR1 and CDR2 are KGHSH and LQKENI. Trimming cost V 3 bases and J 10 bases, with 13 bases left between them. The rearrangement links TRBV18 to TRBJ1-6; possible D gene TRBD1, 6 bases. This clonotype was sampled from an adult with mismatch repair-deficient cancer. The source was PBMCs, collected 52 weeks after starting pembrolizumab. CDR3 residues: CASSPEGEGSPLHF. As DNA, the CDR3 is TGTGCCAGCTCACCTGAGGGGGAGGGATCACCCCTCCACTTT.